This T cell receptor (beta chain) was sequenced for a study of shared clonotypes between healthy human individuals. Study-wide results and caveats: Shared clonotypes: about 4.6% naive CD4, 3.5% to 4% naive CD8, about 2.5% memory CD4, about 0.41% memory CD8.

Donors included only healthy HIV-negative adults lacking recent acute infections or vaccinations. The CD4+ fraction was divided into a CD45RA+ naive subset and a CD45RA-negative memory subset. As regards this clone: Its matching antigen is unknown.

Germline V gene lookup returns CDR1 SGHRS and CDR2 YFSETQ. This CDR3 region has 15 residues. Deletions cut 1 base from V and 4 bases from J, with 13 bases between. Assay: immunoSEQ multiplex PCR; the TCRdb copy retains only in-frame clones and omits some. The table includes around 2.5 million clones, 80% to 95% detected once. The TCR was taken from a man aged 18 to 29 in good health. Some clones in this sample may be carry-over from other donors' samples. Sequencing was done on a sample of naive CD4+ T cells from PBMCs. The sample's subset: CD45RA+ positively selected. This chain uses TRBV5-1 with TRBJ2-3; D unclear. CDR3 region: CASSLPVKDSDTQYF. The CDR3 region has the DNA TGCGCCAGCAGCTTGCCGGTCAAGGATTCAGATACGCAGTATTTT.